Here is one T cell receptor beta chain with its context. Its antigen remains unidentified. Naive-designated CD8 cells lacked CD45RO, were positively enriched for CCR7, and omitted terminally differentiated effector memory CD45RA+ cells. The source of the sample is a study of shared clonotypes between healthy human individuals. The assay was run at deep level. In the original analysis: Filtering of immunoSEQ junctional sequences could not match full-length read filtering. The assay was immunoSEQ multiplex PCR, and TCRdb's table has in-frame clones only and misses some. The D gene and trimming were derived from the DNA, and the V and J assignments and clone size from that table. Of around 2.1 million clones in the sample, 85% to 95% are singletons; the top ten hold around 1.7%. Overall study findings and caveats: Naive subsets generally had larger estimated richness than memory subsets. Non-shared clonotypes had lower generation probabilities than clonotypes shared by all four sorted-subset donors.

The source material was naive CD8+ T cells from PBMCs. The sequence derives from a man aged 18 to 29 in good health. Some clones in this sample may be carry-over from other donors' samples.

The CDR3 DNA follows: TGTGCCAGCAGCTTGTATTCTTCCGAGCAGTACTTC. Protein: CASSLYSSEQYF. The chain combines TRBV5-4 with TRBJ2-7; D unclear. Germline CDR1 SGHNT, CDR2 YYREEE (reference sequence). The CDR3 runs 12 residues. V was clipped by 1 base and J by 6 bases, with 8 bases between them.